This T cell receptor beta chain was sequenced during a study of technical replicates of blood from several donors. Assay used: immunoSEQ multiplex PCR; TCRdb lists only in-frame clones, some missing. This table holds some 70,000 clones, approximately 89% found once. V shed 5 bases, J shed 13 bases, and the junction held 15 bases outside the gene matches. The CDR3 totals 15 residues. CDR1 SGHTA and CDR2 FQGNSA come from the germline V gene. This clonotype originated in a human donor in good health. Some clones in this sample may be carry-over from other donors' samples. The V and J genes are TRBV7-2 and TRBJ2-1; 9 nucleotides align to TRBD1. The sequencing sample was made of PBMCs. This CDR3 is CASSGRWPYRGPQFF. The CDR3 bases are TGTGCCAGCAGCGGACGTTGGCCTTACAGGGGGCCACAGTTCTTC.